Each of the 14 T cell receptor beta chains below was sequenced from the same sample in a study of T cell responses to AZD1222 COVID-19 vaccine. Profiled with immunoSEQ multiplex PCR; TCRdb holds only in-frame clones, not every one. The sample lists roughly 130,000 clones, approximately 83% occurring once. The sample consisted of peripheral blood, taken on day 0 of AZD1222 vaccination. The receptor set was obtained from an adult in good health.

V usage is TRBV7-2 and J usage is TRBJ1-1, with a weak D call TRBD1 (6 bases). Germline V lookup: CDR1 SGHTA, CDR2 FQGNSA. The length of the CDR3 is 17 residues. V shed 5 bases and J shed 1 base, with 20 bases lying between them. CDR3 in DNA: TGTGCCAGCAGCACTCGCCGACAGGCCGCCGGGAACACTGAAGCTTTCTTT. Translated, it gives CASSTRRQAAGNTEAFF.

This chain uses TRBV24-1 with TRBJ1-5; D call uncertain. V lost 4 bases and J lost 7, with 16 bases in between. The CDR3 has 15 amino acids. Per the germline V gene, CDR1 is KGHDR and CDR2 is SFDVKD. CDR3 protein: CATSDPEGAGQPQHF. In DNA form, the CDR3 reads TGTGCCACCAGTGACCCGGAGGGCGCTGGACAGCCCCAGCATTTT.

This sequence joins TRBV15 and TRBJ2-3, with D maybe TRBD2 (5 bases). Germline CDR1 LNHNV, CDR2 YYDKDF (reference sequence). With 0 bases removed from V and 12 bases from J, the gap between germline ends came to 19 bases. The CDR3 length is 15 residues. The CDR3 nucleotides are TGTGCCACCAGCAGAGATAAAGGACTGTCGGTTCGCCAGTATTTT. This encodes CATSRDKGLSVRQYF.

DNA for the CDR3: TGTGCCAGCAGCTTAGCGCGCATGAACACTGAAGCTTTCTTT. This encodes CASSLARMNTEAFF. The genes are TRBV11-3 and TRBJ1-1; D not certain. Germline loops: CDR1 SGHNT, CDR2 YENEEA. The CDR3 covers 14 residues. V was pared by 1 base and J by 0 bases, with 6 bases between.

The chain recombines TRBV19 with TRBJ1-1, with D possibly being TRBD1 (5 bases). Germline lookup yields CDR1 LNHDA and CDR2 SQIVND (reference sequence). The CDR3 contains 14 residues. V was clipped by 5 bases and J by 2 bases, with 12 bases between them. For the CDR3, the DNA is TGTGCCAGTAGTCGGGGGGGATTAAACACTGAAGCTTTCTTT. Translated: CASSRGGLNTEAFF.

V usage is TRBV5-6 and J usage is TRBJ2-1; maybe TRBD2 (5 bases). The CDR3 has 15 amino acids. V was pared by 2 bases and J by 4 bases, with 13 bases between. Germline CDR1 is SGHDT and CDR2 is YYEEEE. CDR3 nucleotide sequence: TGTGCCAGCAGCTTAGGGTACCGAGGGTACAATGAGCAGTTCTTC. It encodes CASSLGYRGYNEQFF.

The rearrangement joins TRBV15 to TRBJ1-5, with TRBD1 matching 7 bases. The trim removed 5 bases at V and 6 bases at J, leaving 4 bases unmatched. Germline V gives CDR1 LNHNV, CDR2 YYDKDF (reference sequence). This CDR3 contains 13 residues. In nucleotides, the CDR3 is TGTGCCACCAGCCAGGGGGGAGGTCAGCCCCAGCATTTT. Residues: CATSQGGGQPQHF. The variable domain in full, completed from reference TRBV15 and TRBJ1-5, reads DAMVIQNPRYQVTQFGKPVTLSCSQTLNHNVMYWYQQKSSQAPKLLFHYYDKDFNNEADTPDNFQSRRPNTSFCFLDIRSPGLGDTAMYLCATSQGGGQPQHFGDGTRLSIL.

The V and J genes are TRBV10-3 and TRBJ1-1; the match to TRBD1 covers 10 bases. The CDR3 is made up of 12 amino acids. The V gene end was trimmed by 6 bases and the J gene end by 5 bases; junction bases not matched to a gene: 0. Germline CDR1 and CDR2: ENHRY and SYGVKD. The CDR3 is CAIRDRGTEAFF. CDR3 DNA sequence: TGTGCCATCAGGGACAGGGGGACTGAAGCTTTCTTT.

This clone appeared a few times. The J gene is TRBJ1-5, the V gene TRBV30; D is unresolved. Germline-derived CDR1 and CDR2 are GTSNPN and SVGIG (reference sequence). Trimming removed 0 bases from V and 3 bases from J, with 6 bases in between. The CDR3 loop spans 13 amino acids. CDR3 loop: CAWSVRFNQPQHF. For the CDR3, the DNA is TGTGCCTGGAGTGTCCGTTTCAATCAGCCCCAGCATTTT.

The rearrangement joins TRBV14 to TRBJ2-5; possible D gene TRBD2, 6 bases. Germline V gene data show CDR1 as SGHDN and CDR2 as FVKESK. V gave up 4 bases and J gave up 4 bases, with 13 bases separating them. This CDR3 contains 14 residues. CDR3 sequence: CASSPLAGGETQYF. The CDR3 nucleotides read TGTGCCAGCAGCCCTTTAGCCGGGGGAGAGACCCAGTACTTC.

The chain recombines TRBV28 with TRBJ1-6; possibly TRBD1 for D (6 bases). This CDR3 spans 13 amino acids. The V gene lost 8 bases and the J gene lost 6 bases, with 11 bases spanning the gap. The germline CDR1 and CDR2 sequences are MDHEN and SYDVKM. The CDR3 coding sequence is TGTGCCAGCCAACAGGGTGTTAATTCACCCCTCCACTTT. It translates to CASQQGVNSPLHF.

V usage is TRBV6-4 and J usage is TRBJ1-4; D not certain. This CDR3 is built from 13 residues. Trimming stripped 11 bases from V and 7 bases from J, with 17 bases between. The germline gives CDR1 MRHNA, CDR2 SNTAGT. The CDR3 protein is CASQEFFREKLFF. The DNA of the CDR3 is TGTGCCTCGCAGGAGTTCTTCCGTGAAAAACTGTTTTTT.

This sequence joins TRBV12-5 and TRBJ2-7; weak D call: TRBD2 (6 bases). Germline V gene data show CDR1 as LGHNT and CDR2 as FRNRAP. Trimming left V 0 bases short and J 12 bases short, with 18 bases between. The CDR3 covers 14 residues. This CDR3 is CASGLVQARDHGYF. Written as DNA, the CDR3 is TGTGCTAGTGGTTTGGTACAGGCGCGGGACCACGGGTACTTC.

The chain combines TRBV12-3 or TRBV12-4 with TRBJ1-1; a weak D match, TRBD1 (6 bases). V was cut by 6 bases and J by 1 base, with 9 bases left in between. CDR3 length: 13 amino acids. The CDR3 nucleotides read TGTGCCAGCAGAAAACAGGGGAACACTGAAGCTTTCTTT. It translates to CASRKQGNTEAFF.